This is a list of T cell receptor beta chains from one sample in a study of T cell responses to AZD1222 COVID-19 vaccine. Generated by immunoSEQ multiplex PCR, the TCRdb table keeps only in-frame clones and is missing some. The table includes around 140,000 clones, around 84% detected once. The sequenced sample was peripheral blood, obtained 28 days after the second AZD1222 dose. These receptors originate from an adult who received the AZD1222 COVID-19 vaccine. Each CDR3 is given with its conserved first and last residue. D genes are given only for firm matches. The size entry is marked missing in some rows and otherwise reads once, few, many or a size class.

>.|TRBV9|TRBJ2-5|.
CASSVDSREYQETQYF
TGTGCCAGCAGCGTAGACAGCCGGGAGTACCAAGAGACCCAGTACTTC
>.|TRBV28|TRBJ1-1|.
CASGLGNTEAFF
TGTGCCAGCGGCCTGGGAAACACTGAAGCTTTCTTT
>.|TRBV11-3|TRBJ2-1|.
CASSVYRASRNEQFF
TGTGCCAGCAGCGTTTACCGGGCTTCGAGGAATGAGCAGTTCTTC
>.|TRBV7-9|TRBJ2-4|.
CASSLAYRAENIQYF
TGTGCCAGCAGCTTAGCGTACAGGGCCGAAAACATTCAGTACTTC
>.|TRBV10-3|TRBJ2-3|few
CAISESGGRQDTQYF
TGTGCCATCAGTGAGTCCGGGGGGCGTCAAGATACGCAGTATTTT
>.|TRBV3-1/TRBV3-2|TRBJ2-5|.
CASSQDYGMYQETQYF
TGTGCCAGCAGCCAAGATTACGGAATGTACCAAGAGACCCAGTACTTC
>.|TRBV20-1|TRBJ1-2|.
CSAIENYGYTF
TGCAGTGCTATCGAGAACTATGGCTACACCTTC
>TRBD2|TRBV7-2|TRBJ2-5|.
CASSLRRASGQETQYF
TGTGCCAGCAGCTTAAGAAGGGCTAGCGGTCAAGAGACCCAGTACTTC
>.|TRBV11-2|TRBJ1-1|.
CASSVQGPGSTEAFF
TGTGCCAGCAGCGTACAGGGTCCGGGGTCCACTGAAGCTTTCTTT
>.|TRBV29-1|TRBJ2-6|.
CSVALSGANVLTF
TGCAGCGTTGCCCTCTCTGGGGCCAACGTCCTGACTTTC
>.|TRBV20-1|TRBJ2-1|.
CSARQDEQFF
TGCAGTGCTAGACAGGATGAGCAGTTCTTC
>.|TRBV3-1/TRBV3-2|TRBJ2-7|.
CASSQVWRPSSYEQYF
TGTGCCAGCAGCCAAGTGTGGAGGCCGAGCTCCTACGAGCAGTACTTC
>.|TRBV4-1|TRBJ2-1|once
CASSQQGPSSYNEQFF
TGCGCCAGCAGCCAGCAGGGGCCGAGCTCCTACAATGAGCAGTTCTTC
>TRBD1|TRBV4-1|TRBJ1-1|.
CASSQGQGALNTEAFF
TGCGCCAGCAGCCAGGGACAGGGGGCGTTGAACACTGAAGCTTTCTTT
>TRBD2|TRBV7-2|TRBJ2-7|.
CASSLGSAGLYEQYF
TGTGCCAGCAGCTTAGGCTCAGCGGGATTGTACGAGCAGTACTTC
>.|TRBV3-1/TRBV3-2|TRBJ1-5|.
CASSQTEVGWGQPQHF
TGTGCCAGCAGCCAAACGGAGGTGGGGTGGGGGCAGCCCCAGCATTTT
>.|TRBV30|TRBJ1-3|few
CAWSVQSAYTIYF
TGTGCCTGGAGTGTACAGTCCGCTTACACCATATATTTT
>.|TRBV5-4|TRBJ2-1|.
CASSAAGDIEQFF
TGTGCCAGCAGCGCGGCAGGGGATATTGAGCAGTTCTTC
>.|TRBV2|TRBJ1-6|once
CASSPGRLNSPLHF
TGTGCCAGCAGTCCGGGACGGTTGAATTCACCCCTCCACTTT
>.|TRBV14|TRBJ1-2|few
CASSQDLSSGYTF
TGTGCCAGCAGCCAAGATTTAAGCTCTGGCTACACCTTC
>.|TRBV27|TRBJ2-1|.
CASRQRGKSYNEQFF
TGTGCCAGCAGGCAGAGGGGTAAATCTTACAATGAGCAGTTCTTC
>TRBD1|TRBV19|TRBJ1-6|once
CASSPQGVLGGSPLHF
TGTGCCAGTAGTCCACAGGGGGTACTAGGGGGTTCACCCCTCCACTTT
>.|TRBV28|TRBJ2-7|.
CASSLGGGGWYEQYF
TGTGCCAGCAGTTTGGGAGGGGGCGGTTGGTACGAGCAGTACTTC
>.|TRBV7-9|TRBJ1-3|.
CASSPNSGAGNTIYF
TGTGCCAGCAGCCCCAATTCTGGGGCTGGAAACACCATATATTTT
>.|TRBV6-5|TRBJ1-2|.
CASISAGWGYGYTF
TGTGCCAGCATCTCGGCGGGCTGGGGCTATGGCTACACCTTC
>.|TRBV5-6|TRBJ1-6|.
CASSLDANLSPLHF
TGTGCCAGCAGCTTGGACGCAAACCTTTCACCCCTCCACTTT
>.|TRBV6-1|TRBJ2-2|.
CASSEAQQGSRELFF
TGTGCCAGCAGTGAAGCCCAGCAGGGGTCCAGGGAGCTGTTTTTT
>TRBD1|TRBV15|TRBJ1-5|.
CATSRGQGNQGNQPQHF
TGTGCCACCAGCAGAGGACAGGGGAACCAGGGCAATCAGCCCCAGCATTTT
>TRBD1|TRBV12-3/TRBV12-4|TRBJ2-7|.
CASSSDRDYEQYF
TGTGCCAGCAGTAGTGACAGGGACTACGAGCAGTACTTC
>.|TRBV10-1|TRBJ1-2|few
CASSDSALGTFYGYTF
TGCGCCAGCAGTGACAGTGCCCTTGGAACATTCTATGGCTACACCTTC
>TRBD2|TRBV19|TRBJ2-7|.
CASSLRLAGVGDEQYF
TGTGCCAGTAGCTTAAGACTAGCGGGAGTTGGGGACGAGCAGTACTTC
>.|TRBV7-2|TRBJ2-6|.
CASSLGSSFGANVLTF
TGTGCCAGCAGCTTAGGGAGTTCTTTTGGGGCCAACGTCCTGACTTTC
>.|TRBV12-3/TRBV12-4|TRBJ1-1|.
CASSYSMNTEAFF
TGTGCCAGCAGTTACAGCATGAACACTGAAGCTTTCTTT
>.|TRBV5-6|TRBJ1-3|.
CASSPTVTSHTIYF
TGTGCCAGCAGCCCGACAGTTACTTCACACACCATATATTTT
>.|TRBV6-5|TRBJ1-1|.
CASHEGPGFGEAFF
TGTGCCTCCCATGAGGGGCCCGGTTTCGGTGAAGCTTTCTTT
>TRBD1|TRBV10-3|TRBJ1-2|few
CAISESQGAYYGYTF
TGTGCCATCAGTGAGTCACAGGGGGCGTACTATGGCTACACCTTC
>TRBD1|TRBV7-9|TRBJ1-1|.
CASADREKYTEAFF
TGTGCCAGTGCGGACAGGGAAAAATACACTGAAGCTTTCTTT
>.|TRBV5-1|TRBJ2-3|.
CASSFGQRTDTQYF
TGCGCCAGCAGCTTTGGACAGCGCACAGATACGCAGTATTTT
>TRBD1|TRBV4-1|TRBJ1-5|.
CASSHSRGGDYSNQPQHF
TGCGCCAGCAGCCATTCCAGGGGGGGCGATTATAGCAATCAGCCCCAGCATTTT
>TRBD1|TRBV4-2|TRBJ1-2|.
CASSQEGSGQFYGYTF
TGTGCCAGCAGCCAAGAGGGGTCGGGACAGTTCTATGGCTACACCTTC
>TRBD1|TRBV19|TRBJ2-7|.
CASTIPGGTGEQYF
TGTGCCAGTACGATTCCAGGGGGCACGGGAGAGCAGTACTTC